A selection of T cell receptor beta chains follows, all from one sample in a study of read filtering for tumor transcriptome and immune sequencing. Each CDR3 protein gets one entry after TCRdb re-called the reads with MiXCR. The sample records 20,000 to 25,000 distinct CDR3 sequences, approximately 14% being singletons. The sequenced material came from a population of CD138-negative cells sorted from bone marrow. The receptors originated from a donor at least 40 years old with multiple myeloma. CDR3s include the opening cysteine and the closing phenylalanine or tryptophan. Fields, in order: V gene, J gene, D gene, clone size, CDR3 protein, CDR3 DNA. A D gene is named only where the DNA matches it firmly. Size tells how often a clone was seen (once, few, many) or the class of an expanded clone, and some rows leave it out.

v_gene: TRBV20-1; j_gene: TRBJ2-3; d_gene: NA; abundance: few; CDR3aa: CSAFNGRTDTQYF; CDR3nt: TGCAGTGCTTTCAATGGGAGAACAGATACGCAGTATTTT
v_gene: TRBV29-1; j_gene: TRBJ2-1; d_gene: NA; abundance: many; CDR3aa: CSVRHAEQFF; CDR3nt: TGCAGCGTACGCCACGCTGAGCAGTTCTTC
v_gene: TRBV5-1; j_gene: TRBJ1-5; d_gene: NA; abundance: many; CDR3aa: CASSLQGYSNQPQHF; CDR3nt: TGCGCCAGCAGCTTGCAGGGGTATAGCAATCAGCCCCAGCATTTT
v_gene: TRBV28; j_gene: TRBJ2-3; d_gene: TRBD2; abundance: NA; CDR3aa: CASNPRLAGLKDTQYF; CDR3nt: TGTGCCAGCAACCCCCGACTAGCGGGGTTAAAAGATACGCAGTATTTT
v_gene: TRBV28; j_gene: TRBJ1-1; d_gene: NA; abundance: many; CDR3aa: CASRQGTEAFF; CDR3nt: TGTGCCAGCAGGCAGGGCACTGAAGCTTTCTTT
v_gene: TRBV6-2/TRBV6-3; j_gene: TRBJ2-1; d_gene: NA; abundance: many; CDR3aa: CASSSLRTGSSYNEQFF; CDR3nt: TGTGCCAGCAGTTCACTACGGACGGGAAGCTCCTACAATGAGCAGTTCTTC
v_gene: TRBV13; j_gene: TRBJ2-7; d_gene: NA; abundance: few; CDR3aa: CASSSPCEQYF; CDR3nt: TGTGCCAGCAGCTCCCCGTGCGAGCAGTACTTC
v_gene: TRBV3-1; j_gene: TRBJ2-3; d_gene: NA; abundance: many; CDR3aa: CASSQYDTQYF; CDR3nt: TGTGCCAGCAGCCAATATGATACGCAGTATTTT
v_gene: TRBV7-3; j_gene: TRBJ2-1; d_gene: TRBD2; abundance: many; CDR3aa: CASSSTGTSLSEQFF; CDR3nt: TGTGCCAGCAGCTCGACCGGGACTAGCCTTTCTGAGCAGTTCTTC
v_gene: TRBV12-3/TRBV12-4; j_gene: TRBJ2-7; d_gene: TRBD2; abundance: NA; CDR3aa: CASSLGSGTISYEQYF; CDR3nt: TGTGCCAGCAGCTTAGGTAGCGGGACCATCTCCTACGAGCAGTACTTC